This T cell receptor beta chain was captured in a study of human T cells and chemical hapten exposure. Background on the study: Each week of the roughly 24-week study, patients had diphenylcyclopropenone applied to the scalp. Patch tests put 0.01% DPC on the upper back, and the results were checked at 6 days. Mainly, slight library volume differences in the pool made TCR yields vary.

V was pared by 8 bases and J by 5 bases, with 10 bases between. The CDR3 spans 12 residues. Germline assignment: CDR1 MNHEY and CDR2 SMNVEV (reference sequence). MiXCR, run by TCRdb on the RACE reads, gives a single entry per CDR3 protein. The sample has over 85,000 distinct CDR3 sequences, about 9.6% seen once. Regarding time point: patch test 2, 6 weeks after DPC sensitization. Treatment indicated: therapeutic diphenylcyclopropenone sensitization with weekly scalp DPC. The rearrangement links TRBV27 to TRBJ2-1; weak D call: TRBD2 (5 bases). This clonotype was sampled from a woman aged 40 to 49 with alopecia areata. Some clones in this sample may be carry-over from other donors' samples. Sample: whole blood, taken in connection with sensitization to the hapten diphenylcyclopropenone (DPC). The CDR3 region has the DNA TGTGCCAGCGGGCGGGTTCACAATGAGCAGTTCTTC. It codes for CASGRVHNEQFF.